These T cell receptor beta chains were read from a single sample in a study of blood T cell repertoires in COVID-19. Generated by immunoSEQ multiplex PCR, the TCRdb table keeps only in-frame clones and is missing some. The profile shows about 90,000 clones, approximately 79% of them singletons. What was sequenced was peripheral blood. The origin of the receptors is a woman of 80 years or more with acute or convalescent COVID-19. Each CDR3 is given with its conserved first and last residue. The D gene is left open where the match is weak. Where a row states a size, it is once, few, many or the class of an expanded clone; other rows omit it.

d_call j_call v_call clone_size cdr3_aa cdr3_nt
TRBD1 TRBJ1-5 TRBV19 . CASSLIGTAANQPQHF TGTGCCAGTAGTCTCATTGGGACAGCGGCAAATCAGCCCCAGCATTTT
. TRBJ2-2 TRBV11-2 . CASSFGSGVITGELFF TGTGCCAGCAGCTTTGGATCAGGGGTGATCACCGGGGAGCTGTTTTTT
. TRBJ2-1 TRBV7-8 . CASSPRSWGGHEQFF TGTGCCAGCAGCCCTCGCTCCTGGGGGGGCCATGAGCAGTTCTTC
. TRBJ2-7 TRBV2 many CASSARQYSYEQYF TGTGCCAGCAGTGCGAGGCAGTACTCCTACGAGCAGTACTTC
TRBD1 TRBJ1-6 TRBV5-1 few CASSVDRGNSPLHF TGCGCCAGCAGCGTGGACAGGGGGAATTCACCCCTCCACTTT
. TRBJ1-1 TRBV28 . CASSLGQRHTEAFF TGTGCCAGCAGTTTAGGACAGAGGCACACTGAAGCTTTCTTT
. TRBJ2-7 TRBV5-6 few CASSIGTLRGGEQYF TGTGCCAGCAGCATCGGGACATTGCGCGGAGGTGAGCAGTACTTC
. TRBJ2-5 TRBV5-6 . CASSRPRTDF TGTGCCAGCAGCCGGCCCCGAACAGACTTC
TRBD1 TRBJ1-2 TRBV4-3 once CASSQDSPAGTGSYTF TGCGCCAGCAGCCAAGATTCGCCCGCCGGGACAGGAAGCTACACCTTC
TRBD1 TRBJ2-3 TRBV19 . CASSIGTGDTDTQYF TGTGCCAGTAGTATCGGGACAGGGGACACAGATACGCAGTATTTT
. TRBJ1-5 TRBV6-5 . CASRGTSSNQPQHF TGTGCCAGCAGGGGGACAAGTAGCAATCAGCCCCAGCATTTT
. TRBJ1-2 TRBV6-5 . CASRGITLYGYTF TGTGCCAGCAGGGGCATAACCCTCTATGGCTACACCTTC
TRBD2 TRBJ2-5 TRBV25-1 . CASRDGRAGVETQYF TGTGCCAGCAGAGACGGGAGGGCGGGGGTCGAGACCCAGTACTTC
. TRBJ2-2 TRBV30 once CASQGTGAGELFF TGTGCTTCTCAGGGGACCGGGGCCGGGGAGCTGTTTTTT
TRBD1 TRBJ1-5 TRBV30 . CAWSVTGGSGNQPQHF TGTGCCTGGAGTGTTACAGGGGGTTCGGGCAATCAGCCCCAGCATTTT
. TRBJ2-5 TRBV6-6 once CASSYGQRRTQETQYF TGTGCCAGCAGTTACGGCCAACGCAGAACCCAAGAGACCCAGTACTTC
. TRBJ2-7 TRBV19 many CASSRGDLWSSYEQYF TGTGCCAGTAGTAGGGGGGACTTATGGAGCTCCTACGAGCAGTACTTC
. TRBJ1-2 TRBV13 . CASSLGPGRGYTF TGTGCCAGCAGCTTAGGTCCTGGGCGCGGCTACACCTTC
TRBD1 TRBJ1-1 TRBV2 . CASSAGTGWENTEAFF TGTGCCAGCAGCGCCGGGACAGGGTGGGAGAACACTGAAGCTTTCTTT
TRBD2 TRBJ2-2 TRBV6-5 . CASSYLTSRGELFF TGTGCCAGCAGTTATTTGACTAGCCGCGGGGAGCTGTTTTTT
. TRBJ2-2 TRBV7-6 . CASSSLTANTGELFF TGTGCCAGCAGCTCCCTGACAGCGAACACCGGGGAGCTGTTTTTT
TRBD1 TRBJ1-2 TRBV5-4 . CASSPDRGDYGYTF TGTGCCAGCAGCCCGGACAGGGGGGACTATGGCTACACCTTC
TRBD2 TRBJ2-7 TRBV7-6 . CASSLVIAGASGDEQYF TGTGCCAGCAGCTTAGTCATAGCGGGGGCCTCGGGGGACGAGCAGTACTTC
TRBD1 TRBJ1-5 TRBV18 . CASSPGQGSNQPQHF TGTGCCAGCTCACCGGGACAGGGGAGCAATCAGCCCCAGCATTTT